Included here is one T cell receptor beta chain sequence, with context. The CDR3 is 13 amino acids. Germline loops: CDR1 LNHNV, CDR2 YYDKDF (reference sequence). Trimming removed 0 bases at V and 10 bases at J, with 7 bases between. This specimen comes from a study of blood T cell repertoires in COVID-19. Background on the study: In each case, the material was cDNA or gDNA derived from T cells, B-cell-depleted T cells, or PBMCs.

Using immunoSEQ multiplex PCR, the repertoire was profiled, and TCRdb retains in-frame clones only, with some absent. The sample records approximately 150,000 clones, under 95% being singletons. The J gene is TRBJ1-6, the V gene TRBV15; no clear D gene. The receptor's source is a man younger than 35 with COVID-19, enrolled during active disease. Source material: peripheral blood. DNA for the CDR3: TGTGCCACCAGCAGAGAGGGAGGATCACCCCTCCACTTT. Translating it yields CATSREGGSPLHF.